The TCR beta chain described here comes from a study of blood T cell repertoires in COVID-19. Study overall: Material from acute and convalescent COVID-19 was sourced from the United States, Italy and Spain. PBMCs, B-cell-depleted T cells, or T cells provided the cDNA or gDNA that made up the material.

Authors' processing steps: Estimated nucleated cell counts came from reference gene primer amplification. TCRdb's copy holds only in-frame clones and misses some; the assay was immunoSEQ multiplex PCR. V and J calls and clone size are given by that table; D and trimming were obtained from the DNA. The sample shows 40,000 to 45,000 clones, 70% to 90% of them seen only once. The sample holds one count of this clone. CDR1 and CDR2 from the germline V gene are LNHDA and SQIVND (reference sequence). This CDR3 comprises 16 residues. Trimming at V came to 5 bases and at J to 8 bases, leaving 9 bases not matched to a gene.

The gene calls are TRBV19 and TRBJ2-1; TRBD2 matches 13 bases. This clonotype was sampled from a man aged 55 to 69 with acute or convalescent COVID-19. The sample taken for sequencing was peripheral blood. The CDR3 DNA reads TGTGCCAGTAGTCTACTACTAGCGGGGGGGTTAGATGAGCAGTTCTTC. It codes for CASSLLLAGGLDEQFF.